Presented here are 6 T cell receptor beta chains from one specimen sequenced in a study of blood T cell repertoires in COVID-19. Profiling relied on immunoSEQ multiplex PCR, and the TCRdb table lists in-frame clones only, not all of them. Of 120,000 to 150,000 clones in the sample, 65% to 85% were seen once. What was sequenced was peripheral blood. The receptors originated from a man aged 60-69 years with active or convalescent COVID-19.

The chain links TRBV7-9 to TRBJ2-2, with 13 bases fitting TRBD2. After removal of 4 bases from V and 5 bases from J, the junction contained 7 bases not matched to a gene. Germline V gene sequence: CDR1 SEHNR, CDR2 FQNEAQ (reference sequence). The CDR3 is 17 residues long. This CDR3 reads CASSSRWTSGSTGELFF. The CDR3, as DNA: TGTGCCAGCAGCTCCAGATGGACTAGCGGGAGTACCGGGGAGCTGTTTTTT.

The chain uses TRBV29-1 and TRBJ2-5; either TRBD1 or TRBD2 may fit D (5 bases each). Germline V gives CDR1 SQVTM, CDR2 ANQGSEA. This CDR3 comprises 12 residues. The V gene lost 7 bases and the J gene lost 10 bases, with 19 bases spanning the gap. The CDR3 is CSGGAQGVGQYF. In DNA form, the CDR3 reads TGCAGCGGGGGAGCTCAGGGTGTAGGCCAGTACTTC.

As regards this clone: Germline is not matched at one junction end, which may reflect a read error. The chain carries TRBV7-3 and TRBJ1-2, with a weak D call TRBD1 (6 bases). The germline gives CDR1 SGHTA, CDR2 FQGTGA. This CDR3 has 13 residues. In DNA form, the CDR3 reads TGTGCCAGCTCCCTACCCCCCAACAGGGAGTCCCACTTC. Its protein product is CASSLPPNRESHF.

The V call is TRBV19, the J call TRBJ2-1, with 14 bases aligning to TRBD2. The CDR3 consists of 17 residues. The trim removed 5 bases at V and 7 bases at J, leaving 10 bases unmatched. Looked up from germline, CDR1 is LNHDA and CDR2 is SQIVND (reference sequence). The CDR3 here is CASSPRGLAGVGNEQFF. Here the CDR3 DNA reads TGTGCCAGTAGTCCCCGGGGACTAGCGGGAGTGGGTAATGAGCAGTTCTTC.

V usage is TRBV10-3 and J usage is TRBJ2-7; 10 bases agree with TRBD2. The germline V gene encodes CDR1 ENHRY and CDR2 SYGVKD. With 4 bases clipped from V and 0 bases from J, the junction kept 0 bases outside the gene matches. CDR3 length: 14 amino acids. CDR3 nucleotides: TGTGCCATCAGTGGACTAGCGGGCTCCTACGAGCAGTACTTC. This sequence encodes CAISGLAGSYEQYF.

The CDR3 nucleotides are TGTGCCAGCAGCCTACCGGGACAGGGAAACACCATATATTTT. Translating gives CASSLPGQGNTIYF. The chain combines TRBV28 with TRBJ1-3; 7 positions agree with TRBD1. From germline, CDR1 is MDHEN and CDR2 SYDVKM. The CDR3 sequence is 14 residues long. Trimming took 6 bases from V and 4 from J; bases not matched to a gene: 6.